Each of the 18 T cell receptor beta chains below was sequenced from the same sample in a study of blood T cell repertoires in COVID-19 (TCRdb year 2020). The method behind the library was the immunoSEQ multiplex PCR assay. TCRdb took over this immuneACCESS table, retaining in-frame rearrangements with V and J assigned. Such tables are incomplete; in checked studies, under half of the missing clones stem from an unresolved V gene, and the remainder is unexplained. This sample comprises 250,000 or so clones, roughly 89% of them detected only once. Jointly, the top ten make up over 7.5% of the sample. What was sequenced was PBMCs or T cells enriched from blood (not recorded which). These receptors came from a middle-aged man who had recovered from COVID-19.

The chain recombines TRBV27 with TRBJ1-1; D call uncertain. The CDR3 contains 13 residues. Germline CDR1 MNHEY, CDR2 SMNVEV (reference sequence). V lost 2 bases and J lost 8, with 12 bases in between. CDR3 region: CASSLSWLEEAFF. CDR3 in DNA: TGTGCCAGCAGTTTAAGTTGGTTGGAGGAAGCTTTCTTT.

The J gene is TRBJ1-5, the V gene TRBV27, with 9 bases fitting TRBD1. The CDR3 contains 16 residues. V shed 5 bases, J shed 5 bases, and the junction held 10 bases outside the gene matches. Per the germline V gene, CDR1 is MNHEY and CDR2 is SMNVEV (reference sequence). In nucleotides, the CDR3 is TGTGCCAGCAGTCCCCTGGACAGGGGAGCCCATCAGCCCCAGCATTTT. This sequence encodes CASSPLDRGAHQPQHF.

CDR3 DNA sequence: TGTGCCAGCAGCTTAGGCCTAAATCAGCCCCAGCATTTT. Protein sequence: CASSLGLNQPQHF. V is TRBV7-6 and J is TRBJ1-5; D not certain. There are 13 residues in the CDR3. The V gene's germline CDR1 is SGHVS and CDR2 FNYEAQ. Trimming shortened V by 1 base and J by 4 bases, and 5 bases separated the two germline ends.

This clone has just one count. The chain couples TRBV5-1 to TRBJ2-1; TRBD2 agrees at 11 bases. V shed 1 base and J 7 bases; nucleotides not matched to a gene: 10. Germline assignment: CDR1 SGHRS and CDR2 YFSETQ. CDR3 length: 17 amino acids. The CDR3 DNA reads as TGCGCCAGCAGCTTGCTGTTAGCGGGGGGGAGTTCGAATGAGCAGTTCTTC. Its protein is CASSLLLAGGSSNEQFF. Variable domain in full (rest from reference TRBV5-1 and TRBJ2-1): KAGVTQTPRYLIKTRGQQVTLSCSPISGHRSVSWYQQTPGQGLQFLFEYFSETQRNKGNFPGRFSGRQFSNSRSEMNVSTLELGDSALYLCASSLLLAGGSSNEQFFGPGTRLTVL.

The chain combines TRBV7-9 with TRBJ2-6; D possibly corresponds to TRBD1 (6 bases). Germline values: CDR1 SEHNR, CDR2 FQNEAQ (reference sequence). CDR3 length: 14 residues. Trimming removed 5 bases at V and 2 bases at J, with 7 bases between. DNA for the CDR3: TGTGCCAGCAGCGCAGGGGCTGGGGCCAACGTCCTGACTTTC. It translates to CASSAGAGANVLTF.

CDR3 loop: CASGLSSTFGYTF. CDR3 nucleotides: TGTGCTAGTGGTTTGAGTTCGACTTTCGGCTACACCTTC. The rearrangement joins TRBV12-5 to TRBJ1-2, with D uncertain. The V end lost 2 bases, the J end lost 8 bases, and 12 bases lay between the germline ends. This CDR3 spans 13 amino acids. Germline assignment: CDR1 LGHNT and CDR2 FRNRAP.

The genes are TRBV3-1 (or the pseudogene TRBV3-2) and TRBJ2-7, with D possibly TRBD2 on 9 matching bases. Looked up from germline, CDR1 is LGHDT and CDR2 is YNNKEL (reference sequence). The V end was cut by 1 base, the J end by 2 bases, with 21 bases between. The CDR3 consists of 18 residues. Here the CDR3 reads CASSQAQGQGGGAYEQYF. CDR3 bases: TGTGCCAGCAGCCAAGCTCAAGGACAGGGCGGGGGGGCCTACGAGCAGTACTTC.

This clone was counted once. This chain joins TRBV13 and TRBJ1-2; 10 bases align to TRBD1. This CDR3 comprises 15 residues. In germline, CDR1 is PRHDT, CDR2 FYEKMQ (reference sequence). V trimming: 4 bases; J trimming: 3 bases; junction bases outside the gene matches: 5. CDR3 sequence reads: CASSSRDRGDYGYTF. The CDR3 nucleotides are TGTGCCAGCAGCTCCCGGGACAGGGGTGACTATGGCTACACCTTC.

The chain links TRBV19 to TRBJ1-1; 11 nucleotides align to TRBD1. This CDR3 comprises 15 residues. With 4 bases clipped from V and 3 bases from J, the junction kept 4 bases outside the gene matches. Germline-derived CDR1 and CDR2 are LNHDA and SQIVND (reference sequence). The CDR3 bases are TGTGCCAGTAGTAAACGGGACAGGGGGGACACTGAAGCTTTCTTT. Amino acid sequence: CASSKRDRGDTEAFF.

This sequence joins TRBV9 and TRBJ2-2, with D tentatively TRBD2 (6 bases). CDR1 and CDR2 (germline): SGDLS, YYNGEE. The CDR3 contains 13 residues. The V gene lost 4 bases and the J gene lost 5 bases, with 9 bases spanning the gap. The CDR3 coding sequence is TGTGCCAGCAGCACTCGGGGGACCGGGGAGCTGTTTTTT. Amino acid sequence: CASSTRGTGELFF.

The CDR3 nucleotides read TGTGCCAGCAGCTTAGGTCAAGAGTACGAGCAGTACTTC. It is translated as CASSLGQEYEQYF. The chain combines TRBV11-3 with TRBJ2-7; D ambiguous. Per germline, CDR1 SGHNT and CDR2 YENEEA. CDR3 length: 13 residues. V was trimmed by 1 base and J by 4 bases, leaving 8 bases between them.

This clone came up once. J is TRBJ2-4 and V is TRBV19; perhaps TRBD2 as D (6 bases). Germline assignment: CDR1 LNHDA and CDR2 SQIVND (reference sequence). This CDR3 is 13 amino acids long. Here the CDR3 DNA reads TGTCGAGCGGGTGGGATAGCCAAAAACATTCAGTACTTC. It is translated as CRAGGIAKNIQYF.

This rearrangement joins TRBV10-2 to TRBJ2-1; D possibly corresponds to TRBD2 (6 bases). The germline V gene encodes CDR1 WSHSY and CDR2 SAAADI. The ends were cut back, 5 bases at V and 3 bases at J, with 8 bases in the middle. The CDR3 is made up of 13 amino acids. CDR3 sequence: CASSSGLYNEQFF. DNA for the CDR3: TGCGCCAGCAGTTCGGGACTCTACAATGAGCAGTTCTTC.

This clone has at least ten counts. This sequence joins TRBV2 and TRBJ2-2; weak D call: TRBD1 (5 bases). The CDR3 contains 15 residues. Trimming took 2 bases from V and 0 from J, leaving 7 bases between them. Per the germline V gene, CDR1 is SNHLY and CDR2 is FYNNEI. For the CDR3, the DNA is TGTGCCAGCAGTGAAACAGGCGCGAACACCGGGGAGCTGTTTTTT. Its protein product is CASSETGANTGELFF.

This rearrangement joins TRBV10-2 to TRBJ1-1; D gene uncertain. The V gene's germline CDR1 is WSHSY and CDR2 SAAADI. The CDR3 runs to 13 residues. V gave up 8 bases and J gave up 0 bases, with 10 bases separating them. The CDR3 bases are TGCGCCAGCGAGAACTTCATGAACACTGAAGCTTTCTTT. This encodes CASENFMNTEAFF.

CDR3 amino acids: CASSSPGYYEQYF. The CDR3 DNA sequence: TGTGCCAGCAGCTCGCCCGGTTACTACGAGCAGTACTTC. V usage is TRBV7-9 and J usage is TRBJ2-7; D is ambiguous. Germline V gene lookup returns CDR1 SEHNR and CDR2 FQNEAQ (reference sequence). V was cut by 4 bases and J by 3 bases, with 10 bases left in between. CDR3 length: 13 residues.

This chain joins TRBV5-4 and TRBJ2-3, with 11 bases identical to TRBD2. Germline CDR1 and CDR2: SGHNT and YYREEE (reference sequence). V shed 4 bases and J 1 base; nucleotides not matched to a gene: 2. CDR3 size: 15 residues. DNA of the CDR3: TGTGCCAGCAGCCTACTAGCGGGGGGCACAGATACGCAGTATTTT. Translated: CASSLLAGGTDTQYF.

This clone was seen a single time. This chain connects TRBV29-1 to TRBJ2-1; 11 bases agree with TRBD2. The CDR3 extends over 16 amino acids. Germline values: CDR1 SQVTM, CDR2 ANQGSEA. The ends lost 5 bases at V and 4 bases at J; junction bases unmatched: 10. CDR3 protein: CSVFFLAGGRYNEQFF. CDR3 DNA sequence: TGCAGCGTTTTCTTTCTAGCGGGGGGACGTTACAATGAGCAGTTCTTC.